This record covers a single T cell receptor beta chain. Its antigen specificity is not known. Base quality data are lacking; no much larger clone is found one base away. Within the sample, other DNA sequences also encode this same CDR3. Genomic DNA was extracted from sorted cells for sequencing of the TCRbeta CDR3 region. The immunoSEQ Assay was used for sequencing of TCRbeta CDR3 regions. The table was pulled from immuneACCESS by TCRdb, which kept in-frame rearrangements only. Such tables lose some clones; where checked, under half of the loss comes from unresolved V genes, and the rest has no known cause. The table for this sample lists some 50,000 clones; roughly 90% of them were counted only once. Jointly, the top ten make up approximately 4.6% of the sample. This specimen belongs to a study of OX40 agonist ivuxolimab in advanced cancers. As for the study more broadly: The costimulatory receptor OX40 (CD134) was targeted by ivuxolimab, a fully human IgG2 agonistic monoclonal antibody. The paper describes the monotherapy dose-escalation part (N of about 55 patients) of the phase I trial of ivuxolimab. Patients were allowed to have had prior anti-PD-1, anti-PD-L1 or anti-CTLA-4 therapy, and around 41% of the dose-escalation patients had previously received checkpoint inhibitors. Intravenous ivuxolimab was administered to patients every 2 weeks at six dose levels: 0.01, 0.1, 0.3, 1.5, 3 and 10 mg/kg. Partial responses were achieved by three dose-escalation patients, of whom one had hepatocellular carcinoma and two had cutaneous melanoma. The point of sequencing TCRbeta in the periphery was to test whether ivuxolimab changed TCR sequence diversity and drove clonal T-cell expansion. In the dose-escalation cohort, about four fifths of patients were male, and the mean age was 60 years with a range of roughly 20 to 79. Among the 52 dose-escalation patients, around 19 had hepatocellular carcinoma, around 15 melanoma, 9 renal cell carcinoma and 9 head and neck cancer. The paper's findings and limits, for the study overall: Low levels of normalized T-cell clonal expansion were also seen in some patients who did not respond. At doses from 0.1 to 3.0 mg/kg, clonal expansion was seen in both CD4+ and CD8+ blood T cells between baseline and week 6. In the 0.1-3.0 mg/kg groups, partial responders were among the patients with the lowest normalized peripheral clonal expansion, particularly in CD8+ T cells. Which antigens the clonally expanded peripheral T cells were specific for was not determined. After ivuxolimab, expanded clones were on average more numerous among CD8+ T cells than among CD4+ T cells.

The trial excluded patients who had a history of autoimmune disease or were on systemic immunosuppression. Peripheral blood for TCR sequencing was collected from all dose cohorts at baseline, on cycle 4 day 1, and on cycle 7 day 1. The samples were drawn from a first-in-human, open-label, multicenter phase I dose-escalation trial of ivuxolimab. Adults with locally advanced or metastatic head and neck squamous cell, hepatocellular, melanoma or renal cell carcinoma were enrolled in the trial. Before TCR sequencing, CD4+ T cells and CD8+ T cells from peripheral blood were sorted into separate populations. This sequence was found in an adult with an advanced solid tumor such as melanoma, head and neck, liver or kidney cancer. The input for sequencing was CD4+ or CD8+ T cells sorted from blood, taken in a trial of the OX40 agonist ivuxolimab.

The nucleotide sequence is TGCGCCAGCAGGGCTACAGGGGGGCGGGAGCAGTACTTC. Its protein product is CASRATGGREQYF. The rearrangement combines TRBV5-1 with TRBJ2-7; TRBD1 matches 8 bases in the middle. Reading the germline V gene gives CDR1 SGHRS and CDR2 YFSETQ. There are 13 amino acids in the CDR3, from cysteine to phenylalanine inclusive. The entry retains the CDR3 DNA only, 39 bases that are in frame from base 1. Trimming accounts for 5 bases at V and 7 bases at J, while the number of junction bases matched to no gene is 8.